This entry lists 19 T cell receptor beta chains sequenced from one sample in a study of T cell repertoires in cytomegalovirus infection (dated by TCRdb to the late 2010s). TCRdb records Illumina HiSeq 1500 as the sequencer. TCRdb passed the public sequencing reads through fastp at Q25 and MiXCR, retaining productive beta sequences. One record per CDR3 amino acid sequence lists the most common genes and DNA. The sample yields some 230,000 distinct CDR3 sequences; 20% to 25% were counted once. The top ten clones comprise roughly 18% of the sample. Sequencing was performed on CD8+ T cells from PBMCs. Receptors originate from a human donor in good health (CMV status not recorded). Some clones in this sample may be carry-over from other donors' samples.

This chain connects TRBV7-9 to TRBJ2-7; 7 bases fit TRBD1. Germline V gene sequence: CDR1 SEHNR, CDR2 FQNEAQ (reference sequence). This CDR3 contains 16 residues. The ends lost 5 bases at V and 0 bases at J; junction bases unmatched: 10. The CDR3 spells CASSRTDRSTSYEQYF. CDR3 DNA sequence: TGTGCCAGCAGCCGAACGGACAGGTCGACCTCCTACGAGCAGTACTTC.

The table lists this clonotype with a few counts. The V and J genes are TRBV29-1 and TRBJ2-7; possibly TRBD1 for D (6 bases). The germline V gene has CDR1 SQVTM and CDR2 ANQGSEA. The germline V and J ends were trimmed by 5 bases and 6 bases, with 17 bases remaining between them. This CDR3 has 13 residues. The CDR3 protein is CSVIRQATGEQYF. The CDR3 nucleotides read TGCAGCGTTATCCGACAGGCTACGGGCGAGCAGTACTTC.

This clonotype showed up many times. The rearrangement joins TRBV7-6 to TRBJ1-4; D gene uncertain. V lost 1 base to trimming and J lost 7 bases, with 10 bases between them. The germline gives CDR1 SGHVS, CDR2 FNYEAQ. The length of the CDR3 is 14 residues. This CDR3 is CASSLVVASEKLFF. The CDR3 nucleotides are TGTGCCAGCAGCTTAGTCGTCGCGAGTGAAAAACTGTTTTTT.

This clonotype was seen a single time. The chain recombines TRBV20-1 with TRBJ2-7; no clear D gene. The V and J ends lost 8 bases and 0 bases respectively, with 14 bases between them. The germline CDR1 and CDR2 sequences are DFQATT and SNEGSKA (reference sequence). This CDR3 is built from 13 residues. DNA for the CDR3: TGCAGTATAAGAGATAGGAGCTCCTACGAGCAGTACTTC. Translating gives CSIRDRSSYEQYF.

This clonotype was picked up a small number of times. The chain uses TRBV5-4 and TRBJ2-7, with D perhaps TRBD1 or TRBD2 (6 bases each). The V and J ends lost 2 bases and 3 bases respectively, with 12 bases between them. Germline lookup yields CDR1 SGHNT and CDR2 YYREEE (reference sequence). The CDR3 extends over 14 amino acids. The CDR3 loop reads CASSFQGGLYEQYF. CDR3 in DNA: TGTGCCAGCAGCTTCCAAGGGGGACTCTACGAGCAGTACTTC. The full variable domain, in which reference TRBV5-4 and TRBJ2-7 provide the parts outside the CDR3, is ETGVTQSPTHLIKTRGQQVTLRCSSQSGHNTVSWYQQALGQGPQFIFQYYREEENGRGNFPPRFSGLQFPNYSSELNVNALELDDSALYLCASSFQGGLYEQYFGPGTRLTVT.

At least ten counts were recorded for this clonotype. CDR3 sequence (DNA): TGTGCCAGCAGCAAAAAAGAAGGCACTGAAGCTTTCTTT. Its translation is CASSKKEGTEAFF. This sequence joins TRBV7-2 and TRBJ1-1; D remains unclear. The CDR3 sequence is 13 residues long. V was clipped by 5 bases and J by 4 bases, with 11 bases between them. From germline, CDR1 is SGHTA and CDR2 FQGNSA.

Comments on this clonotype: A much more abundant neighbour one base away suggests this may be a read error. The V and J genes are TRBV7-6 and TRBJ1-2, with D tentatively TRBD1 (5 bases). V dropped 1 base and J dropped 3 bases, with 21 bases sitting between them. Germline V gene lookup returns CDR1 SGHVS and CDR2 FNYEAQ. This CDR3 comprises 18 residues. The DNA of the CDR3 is TGTGCCAGCAGCTTAGAACGGTTTACAGGCAGGCTGGACTATGGCTACACCTTC. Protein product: CASSLERFTGRLDYGYTF.

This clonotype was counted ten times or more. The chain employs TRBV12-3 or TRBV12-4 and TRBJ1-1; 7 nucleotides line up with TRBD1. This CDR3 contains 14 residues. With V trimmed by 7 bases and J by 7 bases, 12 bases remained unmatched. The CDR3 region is CASTWTGDVNEAFF. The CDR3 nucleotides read TGTGCCAGCACCTGGACAGGTGATGTCAATGAAGCTTTCTTT.

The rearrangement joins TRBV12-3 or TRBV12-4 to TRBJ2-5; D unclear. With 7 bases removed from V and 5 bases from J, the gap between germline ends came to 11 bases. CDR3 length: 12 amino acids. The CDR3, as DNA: TGTGCCAGCACCTTGGTGGGGGAGACCCAGTACTTC. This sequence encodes CASTLVGETQYF.

DNA for the CDR3: TGCAGTGCTAGGGATGGGACTAGCGGGAAAGAGACCCAGTACTTC. Residues: CSARDGTSGKETQYF. The rearrangement joins TRBV20-1 to TRBJ2-5, with 13 bases that match TRBD2. V was clipped by 3 bases and J by 3 bases; unmatched bases: 4. Germline lookup yields CDR1 DFQATT and CDR2 SNEGSKA (reference sequence). The CDR3 covers 15 residues.

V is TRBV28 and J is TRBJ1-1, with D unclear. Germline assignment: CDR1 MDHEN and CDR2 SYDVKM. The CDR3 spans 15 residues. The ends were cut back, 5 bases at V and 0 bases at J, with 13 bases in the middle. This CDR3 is CASSLRILMNTEAFF. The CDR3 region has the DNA TGTGCCAGCAGTCTTAGGATCCTAATGAACACTGAAGCTTTCTTT.

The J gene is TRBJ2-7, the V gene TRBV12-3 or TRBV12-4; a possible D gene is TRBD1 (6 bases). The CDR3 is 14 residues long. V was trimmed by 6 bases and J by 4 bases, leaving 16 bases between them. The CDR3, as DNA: TGTGCCAGCAGACCGACAGGAAAGAGATACGAGCAGTACTTC. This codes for CASRPTGKRYEQYF.

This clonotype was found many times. The CDR3 region is CATSDNDVIQETQYF. The CDR3 DNA sequence: TGTGCCACCAGTGACAACGACGTGATCCAAGAGACCCAGTACTTC. This chain uses TRBV24-1 with TRBJ2-5; D remains unclear. Germline CDR1 reads KGHDR; CDR2 reads SFDVKD. Trimming removed 4 bases from V and 1 base from J, with 12 bases in between. CDR3 length: 15 residues.

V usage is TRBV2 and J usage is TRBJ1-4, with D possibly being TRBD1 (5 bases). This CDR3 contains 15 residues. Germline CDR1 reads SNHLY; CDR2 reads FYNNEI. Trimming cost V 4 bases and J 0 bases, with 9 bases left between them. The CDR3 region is CASSAATATNEKLFF. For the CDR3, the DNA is TGTGCCAGCAGTGCTGCGACAGCAACTAATGAAAAACTGTTTTTT.

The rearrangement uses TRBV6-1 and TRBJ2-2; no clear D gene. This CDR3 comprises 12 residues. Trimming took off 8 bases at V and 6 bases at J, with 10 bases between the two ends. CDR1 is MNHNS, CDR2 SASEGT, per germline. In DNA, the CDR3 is TGTGCCAGCCCCGAACCTTCCGGGGAGCTGTTTTTT. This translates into CASPEPSGELFF.

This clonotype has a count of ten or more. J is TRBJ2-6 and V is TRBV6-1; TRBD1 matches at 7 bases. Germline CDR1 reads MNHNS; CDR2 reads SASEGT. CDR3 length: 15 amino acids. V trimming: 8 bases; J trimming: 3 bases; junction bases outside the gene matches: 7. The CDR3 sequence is CASGATGNGANVLTF. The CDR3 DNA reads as TGTGCCAGCGGGGCGACAGGGAATGGGGCCAACGTCCTGACTTTC.

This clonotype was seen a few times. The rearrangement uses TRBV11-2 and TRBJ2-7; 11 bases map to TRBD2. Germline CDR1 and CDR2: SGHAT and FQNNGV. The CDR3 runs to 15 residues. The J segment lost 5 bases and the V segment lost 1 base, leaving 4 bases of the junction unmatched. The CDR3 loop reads CASSLASGGFDEQYF. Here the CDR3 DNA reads TGTGCCAGCAGCTTAGCTAGCGGGGGGTTCGACGAGCAGTACTTC.

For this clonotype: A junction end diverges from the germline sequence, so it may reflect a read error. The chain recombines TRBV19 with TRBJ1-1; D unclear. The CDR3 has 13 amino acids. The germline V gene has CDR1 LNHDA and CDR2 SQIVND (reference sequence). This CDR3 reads CAIRPGGGTETFF. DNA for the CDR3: TGTGCCATCCGACCCGGAGGAGGCACTGAAACTTTCTTT.

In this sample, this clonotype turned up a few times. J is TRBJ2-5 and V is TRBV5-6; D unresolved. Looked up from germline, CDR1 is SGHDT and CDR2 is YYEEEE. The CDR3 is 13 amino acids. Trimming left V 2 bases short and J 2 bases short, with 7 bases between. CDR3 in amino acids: CASSFSAQETQYF. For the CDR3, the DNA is TGTGCCAGCAGCTTCTCGGCTCAAGAGACCCAGTACTTC.